A selection of T cell receptor beta chains follows, all from one sample in a study of siplizumab effects on memory and regulatory T cells. Data came from immunoSEQ multiplex PCR; TCRdb stores just in-frame clones and leaves some out. The top ten clones hold 0.14% to 0.15% of a sample with about 100,000 clones, 91% of them seen once. The sample consisted of CD4+ T cells sorted from blood. The receptors were sampled from a human donor in good health. The CDR3 runs from the conserved cysteine through the conserved F or W. Fields, in order: clone size, V gene, D gene, J gene, CDR3 protein, CDR3 DNA. A D gene is named only where the DNA matches it firmly. Some rows have no size entry. The others give once, few or many, or a class for an expanded clone.

.	TRBV29-1	.	TRBJ1-1	CSVDRGGTEAFF	TGCAGCGTTGACAGGGGAGGTACTGAAGCTTTCTTT
.	TRBV10-3	.	TRBJ1-2	CAISAQGKENYGYTF	TGTGCCATCAGTGCCCAGGGGAAAGAGAACTATGGCTACACCTTC
.	TRBV2	.	TRBJ1-5	CASRVGLPGDQPQHF	TGTGCCAGCAGGGTAGGGCTACCCGGGGATCAGCCCCAGCATTTT
.	TRBV10-1	.	TRBJ2-7	CASSENYEGNEQYF	TGCGCCAGCAGTGAGAATTATGAAGGGAACGAGCAGTACTTC
.	TRBV23-1	.	TRBJ1-4	CASSQILQAGEANEKLFF	TGCGCCAGCAGTCAAATCCTCCAGGCAGGGGAGGCTAATGAAAAACTGTTTTTT
.	TRBV28	.	TRBJ2-7	CASIPSLTREQYF	TGTGCCAGCATCCCAAGTTTAACCCGCGAGCAGTACTTC
.	TRBV12-5	.	TRBJ1-6	CASGPGGSYNSPLHF	TGTGCTAGTGGACCGGGGGGCTCCTATAATTCACCCCTCCACTTT
few	TRBV29-1	.	TRBJ1-1	CSVGQAGITEAFF	TGCAGCGTTGGACAGGCCGGGATCACTGAAGCTTTCTTT
.	TRBV28	.	TRBJ1-3	CASSLDSISGNTIYF	TGTGCCAGCAGTCTAGACAGTATTTCTGGAAACACCATATATTTT
.	TRBV5-4	.	TRBJ2-5	CASSSLGGKETQYF	TGTGCCAGCAGCTCCCTTGGGGGCAAAGAGACCCAGTACTTC
.	TRBV5-6	.	TRBJ2-7	CASSRAGYEQYF	TGTGCCAGCAGCCGAGCCGGCTACGAGCAGTACTTC
.	TRBV7-9	.	TRBJ2-7	CASKVLPAYEQYF	TGTGCCAGCAAAGTCCTCCCAGCCTACGAGCAGTACTTC
.	TRBV27	TRBD1	TRBJ1-1	CASSGRGQPNTEAFF	TGTGCCAGCAGCGGCCGGGGACAGCCGAACACTGAAGCTTTCTTT
.	TRBV27	.	TRBJ1-2	CASSLGGTANYGYTF	TGTGCCAGCAGTTTAGGGGGTACAGCTAACTATGGCTACACCTTC
.	TRBV29-1	.	TRBJ1-2	CSVVSGLYGYTF	TGCAGCGTTGTATCAGGCCTCTATGGCTACACCTTC
few	TRBV30	TRBD1	TRBJ1-1	CAIGQGRKTEAFF	TGTGCCATAGGACAGGGGCGCAAGACTGAAGCTTTCTTT
.	TRBV28	.	TRBJ1-1	CASSQRGGGNTEAFF	TGTGCCAGCAGCCAACGGGGCGGGGGGAACACTGAAGCTTTCTTT
.	TRBV19	.	TRBJ1-5	CASSMSQINQPQHF	TGTGCCAGTAGTATGTCCCAGATCAATCAGCCCCAGCATTTT
.	TRBV15	.	TRBJ1-5	CATSPTAWGFNQPQHF	TGTGCCACCAGCCCAACCGCGTGGGGGTTCAATCAGCCCCAGCATTTT
.	TRBV7-7	TRBD1	TRBJ2-2	CASSSGQGPNTGELFF	TGTGCCAGCAGCTCGGGACAGGGACCTAACACCGGGGAGCTGTTTTTT
.	TRBV4-2	TRBD2	TRBJ2-7	CASSQDVVLAGSYEQYF	TGTGCCAGCAGCCAAGATGTAGTCCTAGCGGGTTCCTACGAGCAGTACTTC
.	TRBV4-3	.	TRBJ1-4	CASSQDYLGGGAEKLFF	TGCGCCAGCAGCCAAGACTACCTTGGGGGGGGTGCTGAAAAACTGTTTTTT
.	TRBV28	.	TRBJ1-1	CASSSVGLGTEAFF	TGTGCCAGCAGCTCCGTAGGCCTCGGCACTGAAGCTTTCTTT
.	TRBV5-1	.	TRBJ2-7	CASSPDSGLYEQYF	TGCGCCAGCAGCCCGGACAGCGGGCTCTACGAGCAGTACTTC
.	TRBV5-3	.	TRBJ2-2	CARSFPGETGELFF	TGTGCCAGAAGCTTTCCCGGAGAGACCGGGGAGCTGTTTTTT
.	TRBV5-1	.	TRBJ2-7	CASSLAGDKGAREQYF	TGCGCCAGCAGCTTGGCCGGAGACAAAGGGGCGAGGGAGCAGTACTTC
.	TRBV10-3	.	TRBJ1-3	CAISREAGNTIYF	TGTGCCATCAGCAGGGAGGCTGGAAACACCATATATTTT
.	TRBV21-1	.	TRBJ1-1	CASSKEMETQSSNTEAFF	TGTGCCAGCAGCAAAGAGATGGAGACACAGTCCTCGAACACTGAAGCTTTCTTT
.	TRBV19	.	TRBJ2-3	CATSTGFPDTQYF	TGTGCCACGAGTACAGGGTTCCCAGATACGCAGTATTTT
.	TRBV5-1	TRBD2	TRBJ2-5	CASSTTSGGIQETQYF	TGCGCCAGCAGCACGACTAGCGGGGGAATCCAAGAGACCCAGTACTTC
.	TRBV19	.	TRBJ1-2	CASSTGFMRGYTF	TGTGCCAGTAGTACGGGATTTATGAGGGGCTACACCTTC
.	TRBV15	.	TRBJ1-5	CATSSQGGSNQPQHF	TGTGCCACCAGCAGTCAGGGTGGGAGCAATCAGCCCCAGCATTTT
.	TRBV6-1	TRBD1	TRBJ1-4	CASSGLRGPGEKLFF	TGTGCCAGCAGTGGCCTGAGGGGGCCGGGTGAAAAACTGTTTTTT
.	TRBV6-5	TRBD2	TRBJ2-5	CASGLAGGLGETQYF	TGTGCCAGCGGCCTAGCGGGGGGGCTCGGGGAGACCCAGTACTTC
.	TRBV10-3	.	TRBJ2-6	CAIRGGFNVLTF	TGTGCCATCAGGGGGGGATTTAACGTCCTGACTTTC
.	TRBV11-2	.	TRBJ2-7	CASSTSPMGASYEQYF	TGTGCCAGCAGCACCAGCCCTATGGGGGCCTCCTACGAGCAGTACTTC
.	TRBV19	.	TRBJ1-4	CASAKRTGPNEKLFF	TGTGCCAGTGCGAAACGGACGGGACCGAATGAAAAACTGTTTTTT
.	TRBV10-1	.	TRBJ2-5	CASSASPGRETQYF	TGCGCCAGCAGTGCGTCGCCCGGCCGGGAGACCCAGTACTTC
.	TRBV9	.	TRBJ1-2	CASSVEDESGGYTF	TGTGCCAGCAGCGTAGAAGATGAGTCGGGTGGCTACACCTTC
.	TRBV20-1	.	TRBJ2-5	CSAPAQETQYF	TGCAGTGCTCCCGCCCAAGAGACCCAGTACTTC
.	TRBV4-1	.	TRBJ2-2	CASSRMGGTGGELFF	TGCGCCAGCAGCCGAATGGGCGGTACTGGGGGGGAGCTGTTTTTT
few	TRBV18	.	TRBJ1-2	CASSQNREEVYGYTF	TGTGCCAGCTCCCAGAACAGGGAAGAGGTTTATGGCTACACCTTC
.	TRBV30	.	TRBJ1-5	CAWSVGRYSNQPQHF	TGTGCCTGGAGTGTCGGCCGGTATAGCAATCAGCCCCAGCATTTT
.	TRBV5-4	.	TRBJ1-2	CASSQDEGIGGYTF	TGTGCCAGCAGCCAAGATGAGGGAATAGGCGGCTACACCTTC
few	TRBV29-1	.	TRBJ1-1	CSVADNTEAFF	TGCAGCGTTGCCGACAACACTGAAGCTTTCTTT
once	TRBV15	.	TRBJ1-2	CATSRGGAYGYTF	TGTGCCACCAGCAGAGGGGGGGCCTATGGCTACACCTTC
.	TRBV2	.	TRBJ1-1	CASSAIQGMGRVTEAFF	TGTGCCAGCAGCGCAATACAGGGTATGGGTCGGGTCACTGAAGCTTTCTTT
.	TRBV28	TRBD1	TRBJ2-6	CASSRTGTGRSGANVLTF	TGTGCCAGCAGCCGAACCGGGACAGGACGCTCTGGGGCCAACGTCCTGACTTTC
.	TRBV5-1	.	TRBJ1-2	CASSFADQNGYTF	TGCGCCAGCAGCTTTGCCGACCAGAATGGCTACACCTTC